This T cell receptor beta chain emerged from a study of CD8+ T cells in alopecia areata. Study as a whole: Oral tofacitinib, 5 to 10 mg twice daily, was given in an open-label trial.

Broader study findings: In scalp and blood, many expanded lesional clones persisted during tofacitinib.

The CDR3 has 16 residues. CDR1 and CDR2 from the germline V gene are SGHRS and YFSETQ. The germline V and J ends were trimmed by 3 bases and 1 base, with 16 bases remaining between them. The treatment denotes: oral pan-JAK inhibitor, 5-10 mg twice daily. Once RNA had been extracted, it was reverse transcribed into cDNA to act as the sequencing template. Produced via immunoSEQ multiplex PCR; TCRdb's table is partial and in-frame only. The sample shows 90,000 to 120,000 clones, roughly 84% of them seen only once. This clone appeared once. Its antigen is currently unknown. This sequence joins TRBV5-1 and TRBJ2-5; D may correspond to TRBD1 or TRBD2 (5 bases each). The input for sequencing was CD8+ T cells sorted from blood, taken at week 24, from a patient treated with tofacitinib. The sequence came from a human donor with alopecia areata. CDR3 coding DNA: TGCGCCAGCAGCTCCTACACCGGGACGTCCCAAGAGACCCAGTACTTC. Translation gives CASSSYTGTSQETQYF.